One and the same sample provided the 13 T cell receptor beta chains below, sequenced in a study of tumor-infiltrating lymphocytes in oesophageal squamous cell carcinoma. TCRdb re-analysed the PCR reads in MiXCR, keeping a single row per CDR3 protein. The profile shows 15,000 to 20,000 distinct CDR3 sequences, roughly 53% of them singletons. Sequenced: esophageal tumor tissue. The receptors here all came from a male donor with esophageal squamous cell carcinoma.

This chain uses TRBV12-3 or TRBV12-4 with TRBJ2-6; D ambiguous. The CDR3 is made up of 14 amino acids. The V gene lost 7 bases and the J gene lost 2 bases, with 9 bases spanning the gap. The CDR3 loop reads CASTARTGANVLTF. DNA of the CDR3: TGTGCCAGCACCGCTCGAACTGGGGCCAACGTCCTGACTTTC.

This chain joins TRBV27 and TRBJ2-1; TRBD2 is a possible D gene (6 bases). The germline CDR1 and CDR2 sequences are MNHEY and SMNVEV (reference sequence). The CDR3 spans 16 residues. The V and J ends lost 7 bases and 8 bases respectively, with 24 bases between them. CDR3 loop: CASTLPDYSNVDEQFF. CDR3 nucleotides: TGTGCCAGCACCTTGCCGGACTATTCTAACGTAGATGAGCAGTTCTTC.

The chain uses TRBV7-3 and TRBJ2-4; 7 bases agree with TRBD2. This CDR3 has 14 amino acids. Trimming cost V 4 bases and J 13 bases; bases outside gene matches: 13. Germline CDR1 is SGHTA and CDR2 is FQGTGA. This CDR3 is CASSSSGTTNEQYF. Here the CDR3 DNA reads TGTGCCAGCAGCTCATCCGGGACTACCAATGAGCAGTACTTC. Looking up the rest from reference TRBV7-3 and TRBJ2-4 gives the full variable domain: GAGVSQTPSNKVTEKGKYVELRCDPISGHTALYWYRQSLGQGPEFLIYFQGTGAADDSGLPNDRFFAVRPEGSVSTLKIQRTERGDSAVYLCASSSSGTTNEQYFGAGTRLSVL.

This clonotype has only a few counts. This sequence joins TRBV7-4 and TRBJ1-1; D perhaps matches TRBD1 (6 bases). TRBJ2-2 explains the end of the DNA better; the J call may be wrong. Germline V CDR1 and CDR2: SGHVT, SQSDAQ. This CDR3 has 13 amino acids. In DNA form, the CDR3 reads TGTGCCAGCGACAGGCGCTACACCGGGGAGCTGTTTTTT. Protein sequence: CASDRRYTGELFF.

This chain links TRBV12-3 or TRBV12-4 with TRBJ1-5; D not certain. CDR3 length equals 15 residues. V was shortened by 8 bases and J by 0 bases, with 14 bases between the two germline ends. DNA for the CDR3: TGTGCCAGCTACATTGATATTTATAGCAATCAGCCCCAGCATTTT. Its protein product is CASYIDIYSNQPQHF.

This chain connects TRBV7-2 to TRBJ2-5; D could derive from TRBD1 or TRBD2 (6 bases each). TRBJ2-1 matches the DNA end more closely, so the J call is doubtful. Per the germline V gene, CDR1 is SGHTA and CDR2 is FQGNSA. The CDR3 covers 18 residues. CDR3 coding DNA: TGTGCCAGCAGCTTAGCAGGGGGGCCTATGGGCCTGTACAATGAGCAGTTCTTC. Protein product: CASSLAGGPMGLYNEQFF.

This clonotype is medium-sized within its sample. The chain recombines TRBV7-3 with TRBJ1-1; 8 nucleotides match TRBD1. The CDR3 totals 14 residues. Germline V lookup: CDR1 SGHTA, CDR2 FQGTGA. V dropped 4 bases and J dropped 7; count of bases not matched to a gene: 8. The CDR3 region is CASSSTGGVGEAFF. CDR3 in DNA: TGTGCCAGCAGCTCAACAGGGGGGGTGGGTGAAGCTTTCTTT.

Details on this clonotype: This clone may be a read error of a much larger clone one base away. V is TRBV5-1 and J is TRBJ2-1; D possibly corresponds to TRBD1 (5 bases). CDR1 and CDR2 from the germline V gene are SGHRS and YFSETQ. This CDR3 region has 16 residues. Trimming left V 3 bases short and J 13 bases short, with 26 bases between. The CDR3: CASSWGPTASQETQFF. The CDR3 coding sequence is TGCGCCAGCAGCTGGGGCCCGACAGCGAGTCAAGAGACCCAGTTCTTC.

This clonotype was seen once. The CDR3 DNA sequence: TGTGCCAGCAGCTTACGCAACAGGGTTAACACCGGGGAGCTGTTTTTT. This sequence encodes CASSLRNRVNTGELFF. J is TRBJ2-2 and V is TRBV7-8; possibly TRBD1 for D (6 bases). This CDR3 region has 16 residues. V dropped 2 bases and J dropped 2 bases, with 12 bases sitting between them. Per the germline V gene, CDR1 is SGHVS and CDR2 is FQNEAQ.

This clonotype has ten or more counts. J is TRBJ2-5 and V is TRBV2; D call uncertain. This CDR3 is 10 amino acids long. V lost 9 bases and J 5 bases, leaving 7 bases between the germline ends. Germline CDR1 SNHLY, CDR2 FYNNEI. CDR3 residues: CARGQETQYF. In DNA form, the CDR3 reads TGTGCCAGAGGGCAGGAGACCCAGTACTTC.

V is TRBV19 and J is TRBJ2-3; no firm D call. This CDR3 has 13 amino acids. Germline values: CDR1 LNHDA, CDR2 SQIVND (reference sequence). Trimming removed 8 bases at V and 0 bases at J, with 9 bases between. The CDR3: CASGMTSTDTQYF. CDR3 DNA: TGTGCCAGTGGGATGACTAGCACAGATACGCAGTATTTT.

V is TRBV3-1 and J is TRBJ2-1; D perhaps matches TRBD2 (6 bases). The V end lost 4 bases, the J end lost 9 bases, and 13 bases lay between the germline ends. Per the germline V gene, CDR1 is LGHDT and CDR2 is YNNKEL (reference sequence). The CDR3 loop spans 13 amino acids. The CDR3 is CASSPAGSGEQFF. In DNA form, the CDR3 reads TGTGCCAGCAGCCCCGCGGGATCGGGTGAGCAGTTCTTC.

The chain carries TRBV7-3 and TRBJ1-2; the D gene is possibly TRBD1 (6 bases). Between the trimmed V and J ends, which lost 5 bases and 0 bases, there was a span of 19 bases. The CDR3 is 17 amino acids. Per the germline V gene, CDR1 is SGHTA and CDR2 is FQGTGA. The CDR3: CASSTWTVLLSNYGYTF. The CDR3 DNA follows: TGTGCCAGCAGCACTTGGACAGTCCTACTGTCTAACTATGGCTACACCTTC.